These 18 T cell receptor beta chains came from one sample sequenced in a study of blood T cells in healthy people across ages. Primers used in a second PCR of about 6 to 11 cycles were a sample-barcoded 5' primer and a J-beta primer mix. MiXCR, run by TCRdb on the 5' RACE reads, gives a single entry per CDR3 protein. The data show about 640,000 distinct CDR3 sequences, about 53% seen once. The sample consisted of blood. All receptors derive from a man in his sixties in good health.

The chain is built from TRBV6-6 and TRBJ2-5; 10 bases line up with TRBD1. The J call could be wrong; TRBJ2-7 is a better fit for the DNA end. Germline CDR1 MNHNY, CDR2 SVGAGI (reference sequence). This CDR3 region has 13 residues. The CDR3 reads CASRLGQGYEQYF. The CDR3 DNA sequence: TGTGCCAGCAGATTGGGACAGGGGTACGAGCAGTACTTC.

This clonotype was observed once. V usage is TRBV12-3 or TRBV12-4 and J usage is TRBJ1-1; 7 bases match TRBD1. CDR3 length equals 13 residues. J was trimmed by 7 bases and V by 6 bases; bases with no gene match: 8. CDR3 in amino acids: CASREDRSVEAFF. The DNA for the CDR3 is TGTGCCAGCAGGGAGGACAGGAGCGTTGAAGCTTTCTTT.

In this sample, this clonotype turned up once. The chain combines TRBV3-1 with TRBJ1-1; D remains unclear. Per the germline V gene, CDR1 is LGHDT and CDR2 is YNNKEL (reference sequence). The CDR3 is 14 residues long. V lost 4 bases to trimming and J lost 1 base, with 10 bases between them. CDR3 sequence (DNA): TGTGCCAGCAGCCCTTACCAGACGAACACTGAAGCTTTCTTT. Protein: CASSPYQTNTEAFF.

The table lists this clonotype with a few counts. This chain links TRBV9 with TRBJ2-7, with D tentatively TRBD1 (6 bases). The DNA end is a closer match to TRBJ2-5, so the J assignment may be wrong. Germline V gene lookup returns CDR1 SGDLS and CDR2 YYNGEE. This CDR3 is built from 14 residues. This CDR3 is CASSVRDIKETQYF. DNA for the CDR3: TGTGCCAGCAGCGTACGGGACATCAAAGAGACCCAGTACTTC.

This clonotype was seen many times. The chain links TRBV6-5 to TRBJ1-4; D unclear. V lost 2 bases and J 7 bases, leaving 8 bases between the germline ends. Germline V lookup: CDR1 MNHEY, CDR2 SVGAGI. The CDR3 extends over 13 amino acids. The CDR3 DNA sequence: TGTGCCAGCAGTTACCTTAAATTTGAAAAACTGTTTTTT. It codes for CASSYLKFEKLFF.

Here the CDR3 reads CATSDPDPTGNTGELFF. In DNA, the CDR3 is TGTGCCACCAGTGACCCCGACCCGACAGGGAACACCGGGGAGCTGTTTTTT. The chain joins TRBV24-1 to TRBJ2-2; the D gene is possibly TRBD1 (6 bases). Germline loops: CDR1 KGHDR, CDR2 SFDVKD. The V and J ends lost 4 bases and 1 base respectively, with 15 bases between them. The CDR3 covers 17 residues.

The chain employs TRBV5-1 and TRBJ2-3; maybe TRBD2 (5 bases). CDR1 and CDR2 (germline): SGHRS, YFSETQ. This CDR3 is 14 amino acids long. V was trimmed by 4 bases and J by 2 bases, leaving 11 bases between them. The CDR3 DNA follows: TGCGCCAGCAGCGCAGCGGATTACACAGATACGCAGTATTTT. Amino acids: CASSAADYTDTQYF.

The chain combines TRBV20-1 with TRBJ1-4, with D perhaps matching TRBD1 (5 bases). Germline CDR1 DFQATT, CDR2 SNEGSKA (reference sequence). The V end lost 5 bases, the J end lost 4 bases, and 14 bases lay between the germline ends. CDR3 length: 14 residues. The CDR3 DNA is TGCAGTGCTCCTCGGGGGGGTCGTAATGAAAAACTGTTTTTT. It specifies CSAPRGGRNEKLFF.

This rearrangement joins TRBV7-9 to TRBJ2-7; unclear D gene. Trimming took off 7 bases at V and 2 bases at J, with 12 bases between the two ends. This CDR3 contains 13 residues. CDR1 is SEHNR, CDR2 FQNEAQ, per germline (reference sequence). CDR3 in DNA: TGTGCCAGCACCGACTCGCAACCCTACGAGCAGTACTTC. This translates into CASTDSQPYEQYF.

This clonotype was observed a few times. The chain carries TRBV5-1 and TRBJ2-5; 8 nucleotides line up with TRBD2. J lost 6 bases, V lost 2 bases, and 12 bases had no gene match. CDR1 and CDR2 from the germline V gene are SGHRS and YFSETQ. This CDR3 region has 16 residues. CDR3 sequence: CASSFAGTSPIQTQYF. CDR3 coding DNA: TGCGCCAGCAGCTTTGCCGGGACTAGTCCGATTCAGACCCAGTACTTC. The whole variable domain, remainder taken from reference TRBV5-1 and TRBJ2-5, is KAGVTQTPRYLIKTRGQQVTLSCSPISGHRSVSWYQQTPGQGLQFLFEYFSETQRNKGNFPGRFSGRQFSNSRSEMNVSTLELGDSALYLCASSFAGTSPIQTQYFGPGTRLLVL.

The CDR3 is CASSIAGTDKETQYF. The CDR3 coding sequence is TGTGCCAGCAGCATCGCCGGGACAGACAAAGAGACCCAGTACTTC. The genes are TRBV7-2 and TRBJ2-5, with 7 bases matching TRBD1. This CDR3 contains 15 residues. V lost 5 bases and J lost 3; bases outside the gene matches: 9. Germline CDR1 is SGHTA and CDR2 is FQGNSA.

V is TRBV7-9 and J is TRBJ1-1; D gene ambiguous. CDR1 SEHNR and CDR2 FQNEAQ come from the germline V gene (reference sequence). This CDR3 region has 15 residues. Trimming pared 5 bases from V and 10 bases from J, leaving 23 bases between. The CDR3 loop reads CASSPATGVRFGAFF. The CDR3, as DNA: TGTGCCAGCAGCCCCGCGACGGGCGTTAGATTTGGAGCTTTCTTT.

The chain has TRBV20-1 and TRBJ1-2; TRBD1 is a possible D gene (6 bases). With 3 bases removed from V and 0 bases from J, the gap between germline ends came to 14 bases. Germline V gives CDR1 DFQATT, CDR2 SNEGSKA (reference sequence). There are 15 residues in the CDR3. In nucleotides, the CDR3 is TGCAGTGCTAGCCGAGGACAGACAGCTAACTATGGCTACACCTTC. Its protein product is CSASRGQTANYGYTF.

The chain links TRBV7-8 to TRBJ2-2; a weak D match, TRBD1 (6 bases). The germline gives CDR1 SGHVS, CDR2 FQNEAQ. The CDR3 loop spans 14 amino acids. Trimming stripped 2 bases from V and 7 bases from J, with 11 bases between. The CDR3 region is CASSLQGLGGELFF. The CDR3 coding sequence is TGTGCCAGCAGCTTACAGGGGCTGGGCGGGGAGCTGTTTTTT.

As DNA, the CDR3 is TGTGCCAGCTCACCGCCGACTAGCGGGGGGACTGCGAACACCGGGGAGCTGTTTTTT. Translating gives CASSPPTSGGTANTGELFF. The chain links TRBV18 to TRBJ2-2; 13 nucleotides align to TRBD2. The germline CDR1 and CDR2 sequences are KGHSH and LQKENI. V dropped 3 bases and J dropped 0; count of bases not matched to a gene: 7. The CDR3 is 19 residues long.

V gene TRBV4-2 combines with J gene TRBJ2-3; TRBD2 aligns across 8 bases. The CDR3 sequence is 15 residues long. V lost 6 bases and J lost 1; bases outside the gene matches: 6. Germline CDR1 is LGHNA and CDR2 is YNFKEQ. CDR3 in DNA: TGTGCCAGCAGACAGAGCGGGGGACGCACAGATACGCAGTATTTT. Residues: CASRQSGGRTDTQYF.

This sequence joins TRBV7-2 and TRBJ2-4, with TRBD2 identical over 8 bases. The last part of the DNA fits TRBJ2-5 better; the J call may be wrong. CDR3 length: 15 amino acids. The germline gives CDR1 SGHTA, CDR2 FQGNSA. Written as DNA, the CDR3 is TGTGCCAGCAGCCGGGGGGGTGCCCGGGAAGAGACCCAGTACTTC. Translation: CASSRGGAREETQYF.

The rearrangement links TRBV9 to TRBJ2-7; D may be TRBD2 (7 bases). The DNA end is a closer match to TRBJ2-5, so the J assignment may be wrong. This CDR3 comprises 15 residues. Germline V gene lookup returns CDR1 SGDLS and CDR2 YYNGEE. The CDR3 protein is CASSVSQGTTETQYF. The DNA of the CDR3 is TGTGCCAGCAGCGTTTCCCAGGGGACTACGGAGACCCAGTACTTC.